This T cell receptor (beta chain) was sequenced for a study of beta chain features in type 1 diabetes. Notes on the study in general: A moderate, significant TCRB CDR3 shortening appeared in type 1 diabetes across four CD4+ subsets. High TCR expression in some cells could lead to their over-representation in cDNA sequencing.

This clone has only a few counts. Its specificity is unknown. Germline V CDR1 and CDR2: KGHSH, LQKENI. CDR3 length: 13 residues. V lost 3 bases, J lost 5 bases, and 2 bases stayed unmatched. It was via CD45RO/CCR7/CD25/CD127/CD95/CD27 that CD4+ naive, central memory, regulatory and stem cell-like memory cells were sorted. Since all of the isolated RNA was reverse transcribed, expressed TCRB transcripts were what got sequenced. Measured with immunoSEQ multiplex PCR; TCRdb has only the in-frame clones, and not every one. The sample lists roughly 180,000 clones; roughly 8% were seen once. Input material: central memory CD4+ T cells from blood. The sequence derives from a man aged 18 to 35 with type 1 diabetes. The V gene is TRBV18, the J gene TRBJ1-1, with 8 bases that match TRBD1. For the CDR3, the DNA is TGTGCCAGCTCACCCGACAGGGGAACTGAAGCTTTCTTT. It specifies CASSPDRGTEAFF.